This entry features one T cell receptor beta chain sequence. Study processing details: Reference gene primer amplification gave nucleated cell count estimates. The protocol was immunoSEQ multiplex PCR, while the TCRdb copy is restricted to in-frame clones and leaves out a portion. The V and J calls and clone size are taken from that table; D and trimming were inferred from the DNA. The table shows roughly 170,000 clones, with about 84% occurring only once. These data are taken from a study of blood T cell repertoires in COVID-19. For the study at large: Acute and convalescent COVID-19 samples came from the United States, Italy and Spain. The analysed material was cDNA or gDNA that came from T cells, B-cell-depleted T cells, or PBMCs.

This CDR3 is built from 15 residues. J lost 6 bases, V lost 5 bases, and 5 bases had no gene match. From germline, CDR1 is MNHNY and CDR2 SVGAGI (reference sequence). Sequencing was carried out using peripheral blood. This clonotype originated in a human donor in a cohort sampled during active COVID-19. The J gene is TRBJ1-6, the V gene TRBV6-6; TRBD1 aligns across 9 bases. CDR3 amino acids: CASSQQGARNSPLHF. The CDR3 DNA is TGTGCCAGCAGTCAACAGGGGGCGCGTAATTCACCCCTCCACTTT.